This T cell receptor (beta chain) comes out of a study of cytomegalovirus exposure and HLA in healthy donors. Looked up from germline, CDR1 is SGHRS and CDR2 is YFSETQ. CDR3 length: 15 amino acids. Trimming took 7 bases from V and 4 from J; bases not matched to a gene: 12. Vbeta (60) and Jbeta (13) primers were used in the PCR. Produced via immunoSEQ multiplex PCR; TCRdb's table is partial and in-frame only. The data contain about 200,000 clones, roughly four fifths of them singletons. This TCR was recovered from a man aged 30-40 years in good health and CMV-seronegative. The chain employs TRBV5-1 and TRBJ2-5; 8 bases are shared with TRBD2. Sequenced input: PBMCs. CDR3 nucleotide sequence: TGCGCCAGCGAACCGGGAGGGCCGGGGGGAGAGACCCAGTACTTC. This translates into CASEPGGPGGETQYF.